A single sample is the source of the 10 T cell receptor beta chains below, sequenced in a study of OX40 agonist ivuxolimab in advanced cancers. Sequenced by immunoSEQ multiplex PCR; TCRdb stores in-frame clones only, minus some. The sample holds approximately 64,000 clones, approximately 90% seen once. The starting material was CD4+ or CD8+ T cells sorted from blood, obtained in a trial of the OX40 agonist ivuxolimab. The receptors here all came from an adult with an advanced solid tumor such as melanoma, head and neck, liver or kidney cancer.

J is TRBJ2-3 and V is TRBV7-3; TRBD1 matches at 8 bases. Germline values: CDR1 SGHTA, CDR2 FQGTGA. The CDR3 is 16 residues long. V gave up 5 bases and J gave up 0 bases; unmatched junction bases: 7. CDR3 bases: TGTGCCAGCAGCATTGGCAGGGACAGGAGCACAGATACGCAGTATTTT. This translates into CASSIGRDRSTDTQYF.

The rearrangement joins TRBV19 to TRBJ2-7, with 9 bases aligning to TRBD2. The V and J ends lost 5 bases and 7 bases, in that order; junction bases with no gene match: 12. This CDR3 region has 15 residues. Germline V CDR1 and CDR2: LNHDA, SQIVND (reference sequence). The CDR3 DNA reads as TGTGCCAGTAGTGGAACTAGCGGGCTTATGGGGGAGCAGTACTTC. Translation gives CASSGTSGLMGEQYF. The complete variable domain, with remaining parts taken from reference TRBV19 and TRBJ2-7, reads DGGITQSPKYLFRKEGQNVTLSCEQNLNHDAMYWYRQDPGQGLRLIYYSQIVNDFQKGDIAEGYSVSREKKESFPLTVTSAQKNPTAFYLCASSGTSGLMGEQYFGPGTRLTVT.

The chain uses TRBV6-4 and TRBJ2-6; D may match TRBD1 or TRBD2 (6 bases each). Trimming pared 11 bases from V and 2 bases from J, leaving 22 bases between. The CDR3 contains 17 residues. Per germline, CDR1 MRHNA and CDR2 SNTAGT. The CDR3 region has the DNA TGTGCCCCCCCGTCTTTGAGGGGGAGGACTGGGGCCAACGTCCTGACTTTC. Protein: CAPPSLRGRTGANVLTF.

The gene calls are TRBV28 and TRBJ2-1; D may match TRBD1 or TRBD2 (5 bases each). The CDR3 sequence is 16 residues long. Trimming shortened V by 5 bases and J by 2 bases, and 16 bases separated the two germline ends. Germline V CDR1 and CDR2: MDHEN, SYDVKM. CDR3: CASSPSGTGPYNEQFF. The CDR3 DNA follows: TGTGCCAGCAGTCCCTCCGGGACGGGACCCTACAATGAGCAGTTCTTC.

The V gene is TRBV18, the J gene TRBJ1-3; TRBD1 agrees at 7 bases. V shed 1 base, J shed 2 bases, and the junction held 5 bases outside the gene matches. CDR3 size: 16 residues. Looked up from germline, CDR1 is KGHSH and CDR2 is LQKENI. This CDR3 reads CASSPLRQGAGNTIYF. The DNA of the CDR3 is TGTGCCAGCTCACCACTAAGGCAGGGGGCTGGAAACACCATATATTTT.

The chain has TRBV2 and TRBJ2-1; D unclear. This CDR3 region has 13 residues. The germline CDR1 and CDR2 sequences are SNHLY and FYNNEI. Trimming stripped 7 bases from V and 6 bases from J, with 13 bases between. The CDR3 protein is CASIRPAGNEQFF. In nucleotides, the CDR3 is TGTGCCAGCATTAGACCCGCCGGCAATGAGCAGTTCTTC.

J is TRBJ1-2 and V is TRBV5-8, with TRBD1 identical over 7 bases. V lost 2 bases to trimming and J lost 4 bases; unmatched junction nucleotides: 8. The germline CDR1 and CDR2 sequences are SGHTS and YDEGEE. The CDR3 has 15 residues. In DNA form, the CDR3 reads TGTGCCAGCAGCTTTGGGAGGGGGCGAAGCTATGGCTACACCTTC. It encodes CASSFGRGRSYGYTF.

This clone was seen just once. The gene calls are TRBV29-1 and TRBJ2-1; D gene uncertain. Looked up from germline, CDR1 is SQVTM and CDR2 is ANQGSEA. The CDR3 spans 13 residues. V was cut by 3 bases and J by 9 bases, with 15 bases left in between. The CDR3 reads CSVETGGRIEQFF. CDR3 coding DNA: TGCAGCGTTGAGACGGGCGGTAGAATTGAGCAGTTCTTC.

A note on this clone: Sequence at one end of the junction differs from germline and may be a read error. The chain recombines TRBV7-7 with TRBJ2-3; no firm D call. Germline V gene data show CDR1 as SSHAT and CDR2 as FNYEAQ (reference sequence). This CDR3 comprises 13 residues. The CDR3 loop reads CASSLGRTDTQYF. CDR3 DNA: TGTGCTAGCAGCTTAGGTCGCACAGATACGCAGTATTTT.

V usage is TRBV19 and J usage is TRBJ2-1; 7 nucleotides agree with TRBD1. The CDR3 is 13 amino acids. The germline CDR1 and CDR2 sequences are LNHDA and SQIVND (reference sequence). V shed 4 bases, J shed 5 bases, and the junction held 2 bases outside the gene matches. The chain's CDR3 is CASSTDRDNEQFF. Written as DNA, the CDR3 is TGTGCCAGTAGTACAGACAGGGACAATGAGCAGTTCTTC.